Listed below are T cell receptor beta chains from one sample, sequenced in a study of cytotoxic CD8 clonotypes in ibrutinib-treated CLL. Only in-frame clones appear in the TCRdb table, and some are missing; sequencing was by immunoSEQ multiplex PCR. The repertoire holds approximately 50,000 clones, with 65% to 75% as singletons. This specimen consisted of PBMCs, obtained after 12 months of ibrutinib treatment. Every receptor here comes from a human donor with chronic lymphocytic leukemia. Each CDR3 is given with its conserved first and last residue. Fields, in order: J gene, V gene, D gene, clone size, CDR3 DNA, CDR3 protein. D genes are given only for firm matches. Clone size is not always given. Where it is, it says once, few, many or a class for expanded clones.

TRBJ2-3,TRBV5-3,TRBD2,-,TGTGCCCCAAGTTTGAGCGGGAGTATGCCAGATACGCAGTATTTT,CAPSLSGSMPDTQYF
TRBJ2-3,TRBV5-4,-,-,TGTGCCAGCAGCTTGGCGTTTGGGCCTGGGAGCACAGATACGCAGTATTTT,CASSLAFGPGSTDTQYF
TRBJ1-5,TRBV13,-,-,TGTGCCAGCAGCTCTCGACAGGAAAGCAATCAGCCCCAGCATTTT,CASSSRQESNQPQHF
TRBJ2-7,TRBV19,-,-,TGTGCCAGTAGTATGAGGAGGGGCGCAGGTTACGAGCAGTACTTC,CASSMRRGAGYEQYF
TRBJ2-7,TRBV30,-,few,TGTGCCTGGAGTGTAATGGGGGCGGAAGGCGAGCAGTACTTC,CAWSVMGAEGEQYF
TRBJ2-3,TRBV15,-,-,TGTGCCACCAGCACATCTAGGGATACGCAGTATTTT,CATSTSRDTQYF
TRBJ2-5,TRBV7-2,-,-,TGTGCCAGCAGCCGGACCTGGACAGTCCAAGAGACCCAGTACTTC,CASSRTWTVQETQYF
TRBJ1-4,TRBV5-6,-,-,TGTGCCAGCAGCCCCGGGGGCAGGGGAGCTGAAAAACTGTTTTTT,CASSPGGRGAEKLFF
TRBJ2-1,TRBV18,TRBD2,-,TGTGCCAGCTCACCAAGGATCACTAGCGGGAGCAATGAGCAGTTCTTC,CASSPRITSGSNEQFF
TRBJ1-5,TRBV4-2,-,-,TGTGCCAGCAGCCAAGATCCACAGGCCGAGAGGCCCCAGCATTTT,CASSQDPQAERPQHF
TRBJ2-3,TRBV28,TRBD2,once,TGTGCCAGCAGTCCACAGAAGAGCGGGAGTTGGGGAGATACGCAGTATTTT,CASSPQKSGSWGDTQYF
TRBJ2-1,TRBV14,TRBD2,-,TGTGCCAGCAGCCGCGCCAGACCCGGGGGAGCGGGACTGAATGAGCAGTTCTTC,CASSRARPGGAGLNEQFF
TRBJ2-7,TRBV19,-,once,TGTGCCAGTAGTCGGGGGACGGACTACGAGCAGTACTTC,CASSRGTDYEQYF
TRBJ1-1,TRBV6-1,-,-,TGTGCCAGCAGTGTTAATTTCCAAATAGAAACTGAAGCTTTCTTT,CASSVNFQIETEAFF
TRBJ1-4,TRBV28,TRBD1,few,TGTGCCAGCAGTGCCCCCCGGGACAGGGATTTGGAAAAACTGTTTTTT,CASSAPRDRDLEKLFF
TRBJ2-6,TRBV2,-,-,TGTGCCAGCCACGGGGTTTTCTCTGGGGCCAACGTCCTGACTTTC,CASHGVFSGANVLTF
TRBJ2-5,TRBV4-2,TRBD2,-,TGTGCCAGCAGCCGAGGGCCCTCCGTCGGGAGGGAAGAGACCCAGTACTTC,CASSRGPSVGREETQYF
TRBJ1-1,TRBV6-6,-,-,TGTGCCAGCAGGGAGCGACAGGCAACGAACACTGAAGCTTTCTTT,CASRERQATNTEAFF
TRBJ2-7,TRBV29-1,-,-,TGCAGCGTGACCCACCCTGTCGCGCGCGAGCAGTACTTC,CSVTHPVAREQYF
TRBJ2-2,TRBV5-4,-,-,TGTGCCAGCAGCCCTGACAGTATAGGCTACGGGGAGCTGTTTTTT,CASSPDSIGYGELFF
TRBJ2-6,TRBV11-2,-,-,TGTGCCAGCAGGACTCAGGGGTCTGGGGCCAACGTCCTGACTTTC,CASRTQGSGANVLTF
TRBJ2-2,TRBV7-6,TRBD2,few,TGTGCCAGCAGTACCGGGACTAGCGGGAGCTTTGGCACCGGGGAGCTGTTTTTT,CASSTGTSGSFGTGELFF
TRBJ2-6,TRBV5-1,TRBD1,-,TGCGCCAGCAGCTTGCTGCGGGACAGGGGATCTGGGGCCAACGTCCTGACTTTC,CASSLLRDRGSGANVLTF
TRBJ2-5,TRBV7-3,TRBD1,-,TGTGCCAGCAGCCGTACAGGGGGCCAAGAGACCCAGTACTTC,CASSRTGGQETQYF
TRBJ1-1,TRBV11-2,-,-,TGTGCCAGCAGCCGAGTATTGTTGGAAGCTTTCTTT,CASSRVLLEAFF
TRBJ2-1,TRBV7-8,TRBD2,-,TGTGCCAGCAGCCCAGTACGTGTTGTGGGACTAGGCATTTCTGAGCAGTTCTTC,CASSPVRVVGLGISEQFF
TRBJ2-1,TRBV28,TRBD2,-,TGTGCCAGCAATTGGGGGGGTAACTTTGACAATGAGCAGTTCTTC,CASNWGGNFDNEQFF
TRBJ2-1,TRBV5-4,-,few,TGTGCCAGCAGCTTGTGGTCAGGAGGGGAGCAGTTCTTC,CASSLWSGGEQFF
TRBJ2-2,TRBV4-1,-,few,TGCGCCAGCAGCCATAATTCAGTCACCGGGGAGCTGTTTTTT,CASSHNSVTGELFF
TRBJ2-1,TRBV10-3,-,-,TGTGCCATCAGTGAGTCGCGGGATGAGCAGTTCTTC,CAISESRDEQFF
TRBJ1-2,TRBV21-1,-,-,TGTGCCAGCAGCAAAGGCCAGCAGAACAGGTTTTATGGCTACACCTTC,CASSKGQQNRFYGYTF
TRBJ1-1,TRBV27,-,-,TGTGCCAGCAGGTCCCTCGTGGAGGTTCAAACTGAAGCTTTCTTT,CASRSLVEVQTEAFF
TRBJ1-4,TRBV6-6,-,-,TGTGCCAGCAGTCCCGATGAAAAACTGTTTTTT,CASSPDEKLFF
TRBJ2-5,TRBV18,TRBD1,-,TGTGCCAGCTCGAAACAGGGGGCGCAGGGGACCCAGTACTTC,CASSKQGAQGTQYF
TRBJ1-2,TRBV5-1,-,-,TGCGCCAGCAGCTTGGTGGGAGTGAACTATGGCTACACCTTC,CASSLVGVNYGYTF
TRBJ2-7,TRBV28,TRBD1,-,TGTGCCAGCAGTCGAACAGGGGCTGGAGAGCAGTACTTC,CASSRTGAGEQYF
TRBJ2-7,TRBV28,-,few,TGTGCCACCCAAGGAGGGCCGGTGGGGGAGCAGTACTTC,CATQGGPVGEQYF
TRBJ2-3,TRBV9,TRBD2,few,TGTGCCAGCAGCGCCTGGGCGGGAGACACAGATACGCAGTATTTT,CASSAWAGDTDTQYF
TRBJ2-3,TRBV6-5,TRBD2,-,TGTGCCAGCAGTTACACGTTAGCGGGGAGCACAGATACGCAGTATTTT,CASSYTLAGSTDTQYF
TRBJ1-2,TRBV29-1,-,-,TGCAGCGGGGAGTCCAGCTATGGCTACACCTTC,CSGESSYGYTF
TRBJ2-5,TRBV28,-,once,TGTGCCAGCAGTCTGGCTAGGGGCCTAGAGACCCAGTACTTC,CASSLARGLETQYF